This TCR beta chain was documented in a study of T cell responses to AZD1222 COVID-19 vaccine. Study-wide context: Whether given at about 4 or about 12 weeks, second doses were pooled.

Germline V CDR1 and CDR2: SEHNR, FQNEAQ (reference sequence). The CDR3 spans 15 residues. Trimming stripped 7 bases from V and 7 bases from J, with 22 bases between. To note about this clone: Its cognate antigen is unknown.

Overall study results and limits: The donors showed a predominance of white British ancestry and of females, with possible underestimation of clonal diversity.

The protocol was immunoSEQ multiplex PCR, while the TCRdb copy is restricted to in-frame clones and leaves out a portion. The sample yields about 110,000 clones, more than 75% seen once. V and J are TRBV7-9 and TRBJ1-2; no reliable D call. This clonotype was sampled from an adult in good health. The input for sequencing was peripheral blood, taken on day 0 of AZD1222 vaccination. The CDR3: CASISSLLDDPGYTF. In nucleotides, the CDR3 is TGTGCCAGCATCAGTAGCCTCCTGGACGATCCTGGCTACACCTTC.